The rows below give T cell receptor beta chains drawn from one sample of a study of T cells after yellow fever vaccination. In TCRdb, the 5' RACE reads were re-called with MiXCR into one record per CDR3 protein. The table lists 250,000 to 350,000 distinct CDR3 sequences, less than 9.5% of them singletons. The sample in question was CD4+ T cells sorted from PBMCs, obtained 5 days after the yellow fever booster vaccination. These receptors came from a man aged 18 to 30 who received the YFV17D yellow fever vaccine. Both conserved end residues are trimmed from each CDR3. Fields, in order: J gene, V gene, CDR3 protein.

TRBJ2-1 | TRBV5-4 | ASSLQGPYNEQF
TRBJ2-7 | TRBV6-6 | ATATATRPSSYEQY
TRBJ2-5 | TRBV5-1 | ASSWGLPTYQETQY
TRBJ2-5 | TRBV12-3/TRBV12-4 | GSGSEETQY
TRBJ2-7 | TRBV5-1 | ASSLVSGEQY
TRBJ2-1 | TRBV7-2 | ASSFSGDNEQF
TRBJ1-1 | TRBV27 | ASSPPPGWNPEAF
TRBJ2-5 | TRBV7-2 | ASSLAQRGGMETQY
TRBJ1-2 | TRBV5-1 | ASSIRTGDNGYT
TRBJ2-1 | TRBV4-3 | ASSQDLAGSGQF
TRBJ2-1 | TRBV5-1 | ASSLVLAEYNEQF
TRBJ2-5 | TRBV29-1 | SARVRDKQETQY
TRBJ1-2 | TRBV15 | ATTLPGTDGYT
TRBJ1-6 | TRBV30 | AWTRGSYNSPLH
TRBJ2-5 | TRBV4-2 | ASSQGASGGLQETQY
TRBJ2-3 | TRBV20-1 | SKRAGGITDTQY
TRBJ2-5 | TRBV29-1 | SVEPGGLETQY
TRBJ2-5 | TRBV7-9 | ASSIGTSGGASQETQY
TRBJ1-1 | TRBV12-3/TRBV12-4 | ASSRRGEAGTEAF
TRBJ2-1 | TRBV19 | ASSMTTGGVAEQF
TRBJ1-6 | TRBV4-3 | ASSQGRGVVSPLH
TRBJ2-3 | TRBV5-5 | ASSLAGTLYTDTQY
TRBJ1-6 | TRBV6-6 | ASSYSGGSRGDSPLH
TRBJ2-5 | TRBV2 | ASIAGVGRETQY
TRBJ2-3 | TRBV14 | ASSRNRQGDTQY
TRBJ2-1 | TRBV9 | ASSVESATYNEQF
TRBJ1-1 | TRBV29-1 | SVKPGYTEAF
TRBJ2-7 | TRBV5-1 | ASSLGQSSYEQY
TRBJ2-1 | TRBV3-1 | ASSQLPGLLYNEQF
TRBJ1-5 | TRBV7-2 | ASSLEVLQPQH
TRBJ2-1 | TRBV3-1 | ASASSWGYNEQF
TRBJ2-7 | TRBV15 | ATSRVGWGSRYEQY
TRBJ1-5 | TRBV12-3/TRBV12-4 | ASSLYGGISNQPQH
TRBJ1-5 | TRBV6-6 | ASSYSFERWNQPQH
TRBJ2-3 | TRBV12-5 | ASGWGGRSHTQY
TRBJ2-3 | TRBV7-8 | ASSVRTSGERTDTQY
TRBJ2-3 | TRBV6-5 | ASSYSYDTDTQY
TRBJ2-3 | TRBV4-3 | ASSQDKDIRFDTQY
TRBJ2-5 | TRBV28 | ASDDAQGETQY
TRBJ1-1 | TRBV5-1 | ASSLGDSRPEAF
TRBJ1-6 | TRBV12-3/TRBV12-4 | ASGVQGTGSPLH
TRBJ1-1 | TRBV28 | ASGTGSNTEAF
TRBJ2-7 | TRBV7-9 | ASTRRGGSYEQY
TRBJ2-4 | TRBV4-2 | ASSQDPDRGNIQY
TRBJ1-1 | TRBV12-3/TRBV12-4 | ASTPRQGRWGTEAF
TRBJ1-1 | TRBV20-1 | SAKGDTEAF
TRBJ2-4 | TRBV6-1 | ASSQSDLLGPLNIQY